These 31 T cell receptor beta chains came from one sample sequenced in a study of T cell repertoires in cytomegalovirus infection (dated by TCRdb to 2018 to 2020). No antigen has been assigned to these receptors. The treatment or condition label, read with the paper, signifies: in vitro stimulation with specific CMV peptide epitopes to enrich CMV-specific T cells. The run used an Illumina HiSeq 1500. Clones were called with MiXCR by TCRdb after fastp trimmed the public reads at Q25, and only in-frame beta chains were retained. CDR3 protein duplicates are merged, each entry listing the most common genes and DNA. This sample lists hundreds of thousands of distinct CDR3 sequences; roughly 30% were detected once. Around 15% of the sample is held by the ten biggest clonotypes. The sample here was cultured CD8+ T cells from PBMCs, taken from culture after CMV antigen stimulation. Receptor source: a human donor in good health (CMV status not recorded). Some clones in this sample may be carry-over from other donors' samples.

This clonotype was seen repeatedly, ten times or more. V and J are TRBV7-6 and TRBJ2-5, with D possibly called TRBD1 or TRBD2 (5 bases each). The germline V gene has CDR1 SGHVS and CDR2 FNYEAQ. V lost 2 bases to trimming and J lost 3 bases, with 22 bases between them. CDR3 size: 18 residues. The CDR3 is CASSLLQTSGTEKETQYF. Written as DNA, the CDR3 is TGTGCCAGCAGCTTACTGCAAACCTCCGGGACGGAAAAAGAGACCCAGTACTTC.

This clonotype has ten or more counts. The chain joins TRBV28 to TRBJ2-2, with a weak D call TRBD1 (6 bases). Trimming took 2 bases from V and 1 from J, leaving 8 bases between them. Germline V gene sequence: CDR1 MDHEN, CDR2 SYDVKM. The CDR3 extends over 15 amino acids. CDR3 loop: CASSLGDKNTGELFF. CDR3 bases: TGTGCCAGCAGTTTAGGGGACAAGAACACCGGGGAGCTGTTTTTT.

This clonotype showed up just a few times. This chain links TRBV5-1 with TRBJ1-2; D is possibly TRBD1 (5 bases). There are 17 residues in the CDR3. V was pared by 2 bases and J by 4 bases, with 21 bases between. Germline loops: CDR1 SGHRS, CDR2 YFSETQ. The CDR3 DNA sequence: TGCGCCAGCAGCTTATTCCTGACAGAGGGGCTCGTCTATGGCTACACCTTC. As protein: CASSLFLTEGLVYGYTF.

A few counts support this clonotype. V usage is TRBV11-2 and J usage is TRBJ1-5; the D is unclear. Germline CDR1 reads SGHAT; CDR2 reads FQNNGV. Trimming left V 1 base short and J 0 bases short, with 7 bases between. The CDR3 is 15 residues long. This chain's CDR3 is CASSLGISSNQPQHF. The CDR3 DNA reads as TGTGCCAGCAGCTTAGGCATCAGTAGCAATCAGCCCCAGCATTTT.

This chain uses TRBV9 with TRBJ2-3, with TRBD2 matching over 12 bases. J lost 1 base, V lost 0 bases, and 6 bases had no gene match. In germline, CDR1 is SGDLS, CDR2 YYNGEE. The CDR3 is 18 amino acids. DNA for the CDR3: TGTGCCAGCAGCGTAGAGGCGACTAGCGGGGGACGCACAGATACGCAGTATTTT. Translated: CASSVEATSGGRTDTQYF.

This chain uses TRBV7-9 with TRBJ1-2; D is perhaps TRBD1 (6 bases). V was cut by 7 bases and J by 4 bases, with 16 bases left in between. Germline CDR1 is SEHNR and CDR2 is FQNEAQ (reference sequence). This CDR3 comprises 14 residues. The CDR3 is CASTIQGRGYGYTF. The CDR3 region has the DNA TGTGCCAGCACGATACAGGGACGAGGCTATGGCTACACCTTC.

V usage is TRBV7-6 and J usage is TRBJ2-2; 8 bases map to TRBD1. Germline assignment: CDR1 SGHVS and CDR2 FNYEAQ. The J segment lost 2 bases and the V segment lost 6 bases, leaving 8 bases of the junction unmatched. This CDR3 is 16 amino acids long. In DNA, the CDR3 is TGTGCCAGCAGGAGAATAGGACAGGGAAACACCGGGGAGCTGTTTTTT. Its protein is CASRRIGQGNTGELFF.

The DNA of the CDR3 is TGTGCCAGCAGGGGACAGCCCAACTACGAGCAGTACTTC. Translated: CASRGQPNYEQYF. V gene TRBV5-6 combines with J gene TRBJ2-7; 7 positions agree with TRBD1. Germline V gene data show CDR1 as SGHDT and CDR2 as YYEEEE. The length of the CDR3 is 13 residues. Losses at the gene ends were 5 bases for V and 3 bases for J; bases not matched to a gene: 5.

In this sample, this clonotype turned up a few times. The rearrangement joins TRBV5-8 to TRBJ2-3; 9 bases fit TRBD1. Germline lookup yields CDR1 SGHTS and CDR2 YDEGEE. Trimming removed 4 bases from V and 4 bases from J; junction bases left unmatched: 16. CDR3 length: 18 residues. As DNA, the CDR3 is TGTGCCAGCAGCACTGGGGCCCTCCGACAGGGGGTCTCAGATACGCAGTATTTT. It specifies CASSTGALRQGVSDTQYF.

This clonotype was observed many times. The chain carries TRBV24-1 and TRBJ2-1; no definite D call. CDR3 size: 14 residues. V shed 5 bases and J shed 3 bases, with 10 bases lying between them. Germline CDR1 KGHDR, CDR2 SFDVKD. The DNA of the CDR3 is TGTGCCACCAGTGGGGAAGGATTCTACAATGAGCAGTTCTTC. Amino acid sequence: CATSGEGFYNEQFF.

This clonotype was seen only a few times. This sequence joins TRBV6-2 or TRBV6-3 and TRBJ2-7; 7 nucleotides align to TRBD1. Germline CDR1 and CDR2: MNHEY and SVGEGT. The CDR3 runs to 13 residues. V shed 7 bases, J shed 7 bases, and the junction held 10 bases outside the gene matches. The CDR3 DNA reads TGTGCCAGCAAGTTAGGACAGGAGACGGAGCAGTACGTC. Protein product: CASKLGQETEQYV.

This chain connects TRBV2 to TRBJ2-6, with D perhaps given as TRBD1 or TRBD2 (5 bases each). Trimming stripped 7 bases from V and 0 bases from J, with 16 bases between. The CDR3 sequence is 17 residues long. Germline V gene data show CDR1 as SNHLY and CDR2 as FYNNEI. DNA for the CDR3: TGTGCCAGCAACTCCCGGGACGCTGGCTCTGGGGCCAACGTCCTGACTTTC. This translates into CASNSRDAGSGANVLTF.

This clonotype was recorded a few times. The chain is built from TRBV7-9 and TRBJ1-1, with 7 nucleotides matching TRBD1. V lost 1 base to trimming and J lost 1 base; unmatched junction nucleotides: 6. The CDR3 runs to 16 residues. Germline V gives CDR1 SEHNR, CDR2 FQNEAQ (reference sequence). The CDR3 bases are TGTGCCAGCAGCTTAGTGGGCAGGGGGGCGAACACTGAAGCTTTCTTT. This codes for CASSLVGRGANTEAFF.

This clonotype was counted a few times. The J gene is TRBJ2-7, the V gene TRBV7-9; unclear D gene. With 1 base removed from V and 7 bases from J, the gap between germline ends came to 8 bases. CDR3 length equals 12 residues. Germline values: CDR1 SEHNR, CDR2 FQNEAQ (reference sequence). The CDR3 nucleotides read TGTGCCAGCAGCTTAGACGGCAGGGAGCAGTACTTC. Translated, it gives CASSLDGREQYF.

V is TRBV7-3 and J is TRBJ2-7, with D hard to call. This CDR3 comprises 14 residues. The germline V gene has CDR1 SGHTA and CDR2 FQGTGA. Trimming removed 8 bases from V and 6 bases from J, with 20 bases in between. In nucleotides, the CDR3 is TGTGCCAGCGCGCCGCGCGGTACCCCCGCCGAGCAGTACGTC. As protein: CASAPRGTPAEQYV.

This clonotype has a single count. J is TRBJ1-1 and V is TRBV7-4; D uncertain. The ends were cut back, 10 bases at V and 10 bases at J, with 13 bases in the middle. Germline V gene sequence: CDR1 SGHVT, CDR2 SQSDAQ. The CDR3 is 10 residues long. The CDR3 spells CAITWGAAFF. CDR3 nucleotides: TGTGCCATAACGTGGGGAGCAGCTTTCTTT.

The rearrangement links TRBV4-1 to TRBJ2-7; weak D call: TRBD1 (7 bases). Between the trimmed V and J ends, which lost 2 bases and 0 bases, there was a span of 20 bases. CDR1 is MGHRA and CDR2 is YSYEKL in the germline V gene. The CDR3 loop spans 18 amino acids. CDR3 sequence reads: CASSQRGSETGSSYEQYF. In DNA form, the CDR3 reads TGCGCCAGCAGCCAACGGGGGAGTGAGACAGGGAGCTCCTACGAGCAGTACTTC.

The rearrangement joins TRBV12-3 or TRBV12-4 to TRBJ1-2; D unclear. Trimming removed 6 bases at V and 8 bases at J, with 13 bases between. This CDR3 is built from 12 residues. The CDR3 coding sequence is TGTGCCAGCAGCTCGTATGGTGGCGGCTACACCTTC. It translates to CASSSYGGGYTF.

This chain connects TRBV2 to TRBJ2-7; TRBD2 might be the D (6 bases). Trimming took off 8 bases at V and 2 bases at J, with 16 bases between the two ends. Per the germline V gene, CDR1 is SNHLY and CDR2 is FYNNEI. The CDR3 extends over 14 amino acids. In nucleotides, the CDR3 is TGTGCCAGCCCCGATAGGGGAGGCGCCTACGAGCAGTACTTC. Amino acids: CASPDRGGAYEQYF.

The J gene is TRBJ2-4, the V gene TRBV7-9; 7 bases are a match to TRBD2. CDR1 SEHNR and CDR2 FQNEAQ come from the germline V gene (reference sequence). The CDR3 spans 19 residues. Losses at the gene ends were 2 bases for V and 0 bases for J; bases not matched to a gene: 13. DNA of the CDR3: TGTGCCAGCAGCTTAATACGCACGAGGGAGGGGATAGCCAAAAACATTCAGTACTTC. This translates into CASSLIRTREGIAKNIQYF. The variable domain in full, completed from reference TRBV7-9 and TRBJ2-4, reads DTGVSQNPRHKITKRGQNVTFRCDPISEHNRLYWYRQTLGQGPEFLTYFQNEAQLEKSRLLSDRFSAERPKGSFSTLEIQRTEQGDSAMYLCASSLIRTREGIAKNIQYFGAGTRLSVL.

The J gene is TRBJ1-1, the V gene TRBV15; D uncertain. The V and J ends lost 5 bases and 7 bases respectively, with 11 bases between them. Germline loops: CDR1 LNHNV, CDR2 YYDKDF (reference sequence). This CDR3 region has 12 residues. The CDR3 reads CATSGPYDEAFF. For the CDR3, the DNA is TGTGCCACCAGCGGCCCCTATGATGAAGCTTTCTTT.

The chain has TRBV19 and TRBJ1-3; D gene ambiguous. The CDR3 is 12 amino acids. V lost 1 base, J lost 4 bases, and 2 bases lay in between. Germline values: CDR1 LNHDA, CDR2 SQIVND (reference sequence). CDR3 sequence reads: CASSIVGNTIYF. Written as DNA, the CDR3 is TGTGCCAGTAGTATAGTCGGAAACACCATATATTTT.

V is TRBV7-8 and J is TRBJ1-1; TRBD1 is a possible D gene (5 bases). The germline gives CDR1 SGHVS, CDR2 FQNEAQ. V gave up 4 bases and J gave up 8 bases, with 8 bases separating them. This CDR3 has 11 residues. CDR3 residues: CASSWKGEAFF. CDR3 DNA: TGTGCCAGCAGCTGGAAGGGGGAAGCTTTCTTT.

The genes are TRBV6-2 or TRBV6-3 and TRBJ2-1; D is perhaps TRBD1 or TRBD2 (5 bases each). The germline V gene encodes CDR1 MNHEY and CDR2 SVGEGT. V was cut by 4 bases and J by 4 bases, with 14 bases left in between. This CDR3 contains 15 residues. The CDR3 here is CASSSSQGPYNEQFF. In nucleotides, the CDR3 is TGTGCCAGCAGTTCTAGCCAGGGACCTTACAATGAGCAGTTCTTC.

This clonotype has ten or more counts. The rearrangement uses TRBV7-2 and TRBJ2-7, with 7 bases lining up with TRBD1. This CDR3 has 14 residues. CDR1 SGHTA and CDR2 FQGNSA come from the germline V gene. Losses at the gene ends were 5 bases for V and 4 bases for J; bases not matched to a gene: 8. Here the CDR3 reads CASSGTGTVYEQYF. The CDR3 DNA reads TGTGCCAGCAGCGGAACAGGGACAGTTTACGAGCAGTACTTC.

The chain uses TRBV5-4 and TRBJ2-7; D is possibly TRBD2 (6 bases). CDR1 is SGHNT and CDR2 is YYREEE in the germline V gene (reference sequence). The CDR3 runs 14 residues. The ends were cut back, 5 bases at V and 0 bases at J, with 12 bases in the middle. The CDR3 here is CASSSGSNSYEQYV. CDR3 DNA: TGTGCCAGCAGTTCCGGGAGCAACTCCTACGAGCAGTACGTC.

This clonotype was seen at least ten times. The rearrangement uses TRBV6-1 and TRBJ2-7; D is undetermined. The V end was cut by 6 bases, the J end by 3 bases, with 12 bases between. This CDR3 comprises 13 residues. The germline CDR1 and CDR2 sequences are MNHNS and SASEGT. CDR3 DNA sequence: TGTGCCAGCAGGGCCAATGGGGACTACGAGCAGTACGTC. Its protein is CASRANGDYEQYV.

In regard to this clonotype: The limits of the CDR3 on the DNA are not certain, so only TCRdb's listed CDR3 is given. This chain joins TRBV6-5 and TRBJ1-2. Germline V gives CDR1 MNHEY, CDR2 SVGAGI. Counting both end residues, the CDR3 totals 15 amino acids. CDR3 residues: CASSSSTGVHYGYTF.

A note on this clonotype: This sequence may be a read error, since a much larger clone differs from it by one base. CDR3 region: CANSLAGGYKNEQFF. DNA for the CDR3: TGTGCCAACAGCTTAGCGGGGGGCTATAAGAATGAGCAGTTCTTC. This rearrangement joins TRBV7-3 to TRBJ2-1; 10 bases fit TRBD2. Per germline, CDR1 SGHTA and CDR2 FQGTGA. The CDR3 contains 15 residues.

This clonotype turned up a few times. This chain uses TRBV3-1 with TRBJ2-7, with D unclear. Trimming shortened V by 0 bases and J by 3 bases, and 6 bases separated the two germline ends. The CDR3 sequence is 13 residues long. Germline V gene data show CDR1 as LGHDT and CDR2 as YNNKEL (reference sequence). The CDR3 bases are TGTGCCAGCAGCCAAGATCCTCTCTACGAGCAGTACTTC. As protein: CASSQDPLYEQYF.

The sample holds a few counts of this clonotype. In DNA, the CDR3 is TGTGCCAGCACCCCGACAAGGTTAGGCCCCGAAGCTTTCTTT. It codes for CASTPTRLGPEAFF. The V call is TRBV12-3 or TRBV12-4, the J call TRBJ1-1, with no clear D. Trimming left V 7 bases short and J 8 bases short, with 20 bases between. This CDR3 is built from 14 residues.